This TCR beta chain was profiled in a study of early stage breast cancer tumors. Study-level information: ER+/PR+/HER2- status applied to about 70% of the 16 invasive breast tumors.

Clones were read by immunoSEQ multiplex PCR, and TCRdb kept only the in-frame ones, dropping some. Here the sample spans 10,000 or so clones, around 79% being singletons. The sequenced material came from normal breast tissue next to the tumor. The TCR was taken from a middle-aged person with breast cancer.

The CDR3 region has the DNA TGTGCCATCAGTGACAGGCCACGGAACGAGCAGTACTTC. Translated, it gives CAISDRPRNEQYF. The chain employs TRBV10-3 and TRBJ2-7; D unclear. The germline gives CDR1 ENHRY, CDR2 SYGVKD. The CDR3 is 13 residues long. V dropped 3 bases and J dropped 5 bases, with 11 bases sitting between them.